This T cell receptor beta chain was recorded in a study of blood T cell repertoires in COVID-19. Whole-study context: Some COVID-19 samples were acute and others convalescent; all came from the United States, Italy and Spain. PBMCs, B-cell-depleted T cells, or T cells provided the cDNA or gDNA that made up the material.

The CDR3 is made up of 14 amino acids. Germline assignment: CDR1 MNHEY and CDR2 SVGAGI. The junction had 4 bases not matched to a gene; V was cut back by 9 bases and J by 1 base. Original handling: Nucleated cell counts were estimated from reference gene primer amplification. TCRdb keeps only in-frame clones here, not all; method: immunoSEQ multiplex PCR. From that table come the V and J calls and clone size; the DNA was used to work out D and trimming. The sample lists 200,000 to 300,000 clones; approximately 85% were seen once. This clone appeared a few times. V and J are TRBV6-5 and TRBJ2-2; 8 bases are shared with TRBD2. The receptor comes from a woman in her twenties or thirties with acute or convalescent COVID-19. The sample consisted of peripheral blood. The CDR3 protein is CASREGGNTGELFF. As DNA, the CDR3 is TGTGCCAGTCGGGAGGGTGGGAACACCGGGGAGCTGTTTTTT.